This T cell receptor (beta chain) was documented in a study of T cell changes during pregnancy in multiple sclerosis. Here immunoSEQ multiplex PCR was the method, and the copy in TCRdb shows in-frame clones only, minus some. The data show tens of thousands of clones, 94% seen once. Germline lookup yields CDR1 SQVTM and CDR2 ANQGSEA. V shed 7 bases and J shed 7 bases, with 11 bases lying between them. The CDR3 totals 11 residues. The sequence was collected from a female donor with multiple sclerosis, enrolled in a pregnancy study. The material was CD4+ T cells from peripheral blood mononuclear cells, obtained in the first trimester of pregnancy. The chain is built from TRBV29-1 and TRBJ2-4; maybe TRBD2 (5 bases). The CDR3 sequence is CSGEQRNIQYF. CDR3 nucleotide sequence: TGCAGCGGGGAACAGCGGAACATTCAGTACTTC.